This T cell receptor beta chain was identified in a study of blood T cell repertoires in COVID-19. The V segment lost 3 bases and the J segment 6 bases; nucleotides outside the gene matches: 10. The CDR3 is 16 amino acids. Germline values: CDR1 SNHLY, CDR2 FYNNEI. The protocol was immunoSEQ multiplex PCR, while the TCRdb copy is restricted to in-frame clones and leaves out a portion. The sample holds roughly 77,000 clones; 80% to 90% are singletons and the top ten take approximately 6.8%. This clone has a single count. This chain links TRBV2 with TRBJ2-1; 8 nucleotides agree with TRBD2. Sequencing was carried out using peripheral blood. This sequence was found in an elderly woman with active COVID-19. DNA of the CDR3: TGTGCCAGCAGTGAGGGTGGCGGGAGGACTTCCAATGAGCAGTTCTTC. Amino acids: CASSEGGGRTSNEQFF. Based on the CDR3 plus reference TRBV2 and TRBJ2-1, the full variable domain is EPEVTQTPSHQVTQMGQEVILRCVPISNHLYFYWYRQILGQKVEFLVSFYNNEISEKSEIFDDQFSVERPDGSNFTLKIRSTKLEDSAMYFCASSEGGGRTSNEQFFGPGTRLTVL.